Listed below are T cell receptor beta chains from one sample, sequenced in a study of shared clonotypes between healthy human individuals. The repertoire was sequenced with immunoSEQ multiplex PCR; TCRdb's copy has only in-frame clones and lacks some. The data show some 1.4 million clones, more than 95% seen once. Specimen: naive CD4+ T cells sorted from blood. The receptors were gathered from a man aged 25-45 years in good health. CDR3s leave out the opening cysteine and the closing phenylalanine or tryptophan. Each record gives: CDR3 protein, J gene, V gene.

ASSPRADHTDTQY	TRBJ2-3	TRBV9
ASTERRGFPDTQY	TRBJ2-3	TRBV28
ASSQEVIVGVSYNEQF	TRBJ2-1	TRBV4-3
ASSEPNRQVQY	TRBJ2-7	TRBV10-1
ASSSRQSNEKLF	TRBJ1-4	TRBV7-9
ASSLKLGVDLGPDTQY	TRBJ2-3	TRBV7-3
SAAGRGETQY	TRBJ2-5	TRBV29-1
ASSNTSVVYEQY	TRBJ2-7	TRBV5-8
ATSREGGLETQY	TRBJ2-5	TRBV15
ASSDRTGVGEQY	TRBJ2-7	TRBV6-1
ASSISSSSDTQY	TRBJ2-3	TRBV5-1
ASSQTLAAYEQY	TRBJ2-7	TRBV4-3
ASEGANYGYT	TRBJ1-2	TRBV7-9
ASSLGGFGEKLF	TRBJ1-4	TRBV7-2
ASSPQSIEETQY	TRBJ2-5	TRBV18
ASSFRRIGTSGRALEQY	TRBJ2-7	TRBV28
ASSASSGSDEQF	TRBJ2-1	TRBV10-1
ASKSEITNTEAF	TRBJ1-1	TRBV5-1
ASSFFTNTGELF	TRBJ2-2	TRBV6-5
ASSPLSFTGAGAYTEAF	TRBJ1-1	TRBV18
ASSWDRLVTEAF	TRBJ1-1	TRBV27
ASKGASGSRSYEQY	TRBJ2-7	TRBV27
ASTTTGYTNEKLF	TRBJ1-4	TRBV2
ASSSGLAGSYEQY	TRBJ2-7	TRBV18
ASSYWDTLNTEAF	TRBJ1-1	TRBV5-5
ASSLDTGELF	TRBJ2-2	TRBV5-4
ASSYGDTQY	TRBJ2-3	TRBV6-6
ASSYSSGSLGHEQY	TRBJ2-7	TRBV6-5
ASSLASSEETQY	TRBJ2-5	TRBV11-2
ASSLMGRGSGYEQY	TRBJ2-7	TRBV7-8
ASSPTVWQGISYNEQF	TRBJ2-1	TRBV7-9
ASRRTPSPYEQY	TRBJ2-7	TRBV2
ASSPRTSGRSETQY	TRBJ2-5	TRBV4-1
ASSAHVAGEAGELF	TRBJ2-2	TRBV7-8
ASTARAGTEAF	TRBJ1-1	TRBV6-5
SVRDRGLMGSTGELF	TRBJ2-2	TRBV29-1
ASSLSDSSYGYT	TRBJ1-2	TRBV27
ASSPGTSYEQY	TRBJ2-7	TRBV28
ASSPGLAGPPYEQY	TRBJ2-7	TRBV5-1
ASSLETGAEAF	TRBJ1-1	TRBV11-1
ASSLFVRASTDTQY	TRBJ2-3	TRBV5-1
ASSLESGQYNEQF	TRBJ2-1	TRBV5-1
ASSQEQDTGELF	TRBJ2-2	TRBV4-2
ASSSREFYEQY	TRBJ2-7	TRBV5-1
ASSSDRGGNEQF	TRBJ2-1	TRBV7-9
ASSPLAAGTDTQY	TRBJ2-3	TRBV18
ASSKLRGFYNEQF	TRBJ2-1	TRBV11-2
ASSPRGADNQETQY	TRBJ2-5	TRBV18
ASHLSGTSRNEQF	TRBJ2-1	TRBV5-6
ASRTRTGAYNEQF	TRBJ2-1	TRBV5-1
VSSPHSRDRFRAF	TRBJ1-1	TRBV28
ASSLAPGTLNTEAF	TRBJ1-1	TRBV7-9
ASSLGLAGSTYEQY	TRBJ2-7	TRBV7-9
ASSPFDQRGGTEAF	TRBJ1-1	TRBV18